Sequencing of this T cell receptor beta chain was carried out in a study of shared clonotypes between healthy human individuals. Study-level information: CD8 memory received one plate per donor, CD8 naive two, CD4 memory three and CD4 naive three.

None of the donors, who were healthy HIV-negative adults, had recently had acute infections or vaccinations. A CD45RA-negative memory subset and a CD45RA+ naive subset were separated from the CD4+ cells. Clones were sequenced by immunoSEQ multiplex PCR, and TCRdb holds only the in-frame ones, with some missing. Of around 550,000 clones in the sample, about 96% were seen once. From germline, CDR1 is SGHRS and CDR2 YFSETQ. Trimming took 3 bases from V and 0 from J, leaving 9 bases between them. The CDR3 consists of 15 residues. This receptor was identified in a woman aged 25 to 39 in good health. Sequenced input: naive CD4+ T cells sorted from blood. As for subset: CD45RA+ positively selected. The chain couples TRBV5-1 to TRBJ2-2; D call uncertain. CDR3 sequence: CASSSLMANTGELFF. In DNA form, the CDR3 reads TGCGCCAGCAGCTCCCTCATGGCGAACACCGGGGAGCTGTTTTTT.